What follows are 22 T cell receptor beta chains derived from one specimen sequenced in a study of identical twins. TCRdb reprocessed the 5' RACE reads with MiXCR, giving one entry per CDR3 protein. The sample lists just under 650,000 distinct CDR3 sequences; under 8.5% were seen once. Another study also made use of these data, one on yellow fever vaccine responses in identical twins.

The material sequenced was PBMCs. Receptors originate from a woman aged 18-29 years in good health.

This clonotype was detected many times. This chain uses TRBV29-1 with TRBJ2-1; 8 nucleotides line up with TRBD1. Germline loops: CDR1 SQVTM, CDR2 ANQGSEA. V trimming: 7 bases; J trimming: 5 bases; junction bases outside the gene matches: 10. The length of the CDR3 is 14 residues. CDR3 nucleotides: TGCAGCGACGCAGACAGGGGCATCGACAATGAGCAGTTCTTC. It specifies CSDADRGIDNEQFF.

This clonotype appeared a few times. CDR3 in amino acids: CASSWKDSGGEQYF. The CDR3 DNA reads as TGCGCCAGCAGCTGGAAGGACAGCGGGGGGGAGCAGTACTTC. The chain employs TRBV5-1 and TRBJ2-7; 9 bases align to TRBD2. This CDR3 is 14 amino acids long. CDR1 is SGHRS and CDR2 is YFSETQ in the germline V gene. With 3 bases clipped from V and 7 bases from J, the junction kept 8 bases outside the gene matches.

With regard to this clonotype: Possible read error: a much larger clone is one base away. The chain is built from TRBV9 and TRBJ2-2; TRBD1 might be the D (6 bases). The CDR3 length is 15 residues. Germline CDR1 and CDR2: SGDLS and YYNGEE. The ends were cut back, 3 bases at V and 7 bases at J, with 16 bases in the middle. The CDR3 loop is CASSEESRGIGELFF. The CDR3 nucleotides read TGTGCCAGCAGCGAAGAATCCAGGGGCATCGGGGAGCTGTTTTTT.

This clonotype was observed at least ten times. The CDR3 here is CASSSPTGEAGDTQYF. The CDR3 DNA is TGTGCCAGCAGCTCCCCTACCGGGGAGGCGGGAGATACGCAGTATTTT. The V and J genes are TRBV7-3 and TRBJ2-3, with D possibly matching TRBD2 (6 bases). V was cut by 4 bases and J by 5 bases, with 19 bases left in between. This CDR3 contains 16 residues. CDR1 and CDR2 from the germline V gene are SGHTA and FQGTGA.

V gene TRBV3-1 combines with J gene TRBJ2-2, with D unclear. CDR1 is LGHDT, CDR2 YNNKEL, per germline (reference sequence). With 2 bases removed from V and 4 bases from J, the gap between germline ends came to 11 bases. The CDR3 has 15 amino acids. The CDR3 here is CASSQLGPSTGELFF. DNA of the CDR3: TGTGCCAGCAGCCAACTGGGTCCGAGCACCGGGGAGCTGTTTTTT.

In the case of this clonotype: A much larger clone differs from this one at a single base, so this may be a read error. The rearrangement joins TRBV27 to TRBJ2-1, with TRBD2 matching over 12 bases. The CDR3 totals 17 residues. Germline values: CDR1 MNHEY, CDR2 SMNVEV (reference sequence). The CDR3 nucleotides are TGTGGCAGCAGTTTGACTAGCGGGGGCCTCTCCTACAATGAGCAGTTCTTC. This translates into CGSSLTSGGLSYNEQFF.

There are many counts of this clonotype. The chain joins TRBV13 to TRBJ1-1; 10 nucleotides align to TRBD1. This CDR3 is 14 amino acids long. Looked up from germline, CDR1 is PRHDT and CDR2 is FYEKMQ (reference sequence). The trim removed 3 bases at V and 7 bases at J, leaving 5 bases unmatched. Here the CDR3 reads CASSFGDRGGEAFF. The CDR3 region has the DNA TGTGCCAGCAGCTTTGGGGACAGGGGAGGTGAAGCTTTCTTT.

The V call is TRBV6-5, the J call TRBJ1-1; D gene unclear. V lost 0 bases and J lost 2, with 13 bases in between. Germline V gene lookup returns CDR1 MNHEY and CDR2 SVGAGI. The CDR3 is made up of 16 amino acids. The chain's CDR3 is CASSYSRLGTNTEAFF. DNA for the CDR3: TGTGCCAGCAGTTACTCCAGACTCGGCACAAACACTGAAGCTTTCTTT.

This clonotype occurred many times. The chain uses TRBV12-3 or TRBV12-4 and TRBJ2-7; maybe TRBD1 (5 bases). The length of the CDR3 is 13 residues. The V and J ends lost 6 bases and 4 bases respectively, with 13 bases between them. CDR3 DNA: TGTGCCAGCAGAATTCGTCAGGGATACGAGCAGTACTTC. Amino acid sequence: CASRIRQGYEQYF.

The chain combines TRBV27 with TRBJ2-7; 8 positions agree with TRBD1. CDR1 is MNHEY and CDR2 is SMNVEV in the germline V gene (reference sequence). V lost 7 bases, J lost 0 bases, and 11 bases stayed unmatched. The CDR3 extends over 16 amino acids. The CDR3 DNA sequence: TGTGCCAGCAAAGGTGGGGACAGGCTAAGCTCCTACGAGCAGTACTTC. It codes for CASKGGDRLSSYEQYF.

This clonotype was recorded many times. The chain joins TRBV5-6 to TRBJ1-5; 7 bases are a match to TRBD1. V was pared by 2 bases and J by 1 base, with 3 bases of the junction left unmatched. From germline, CDR1 is SGHDT and CDR2 YYEEEE. CDR3 length equals 15 residues. For the CDR3, the DNA is TGTGCCAGCAGCTTTCGGGACAGAAGCAATCAGCCCCAGCATTTT. Translated: CASSFRDRSNQPQHF.

There are a few counts of this clonotype. J is TRBJ2-1 and V is TRBV20-1, with 8 bases aligning to TRBD1. Trimming at V came to 3 bases and at J to 4 bases, leaving 5 bases not matched to a gene. This CDR3 comprises 14 residues. Germline CDR1 reads DFQATT; CDR2 reads SNEGSKA (reference sequence). The CDR3 region is CSASRGQVYNEQFF. The DNA for the CDR3 is TGCAGTGCTAGCCGGGGACAGGTTTACAATGAGCAGTTCTTC.

This rearrangement joins TRBV12-3 or TRBV12-4 to TRBJ1-2, with 12 positions matching TRBD1. V gave up 7 bases and J gave up 6 bases; unmatched junction bases: 9. The CDR3 is 15 residues long. This CDR3 reads CASTHPGQGAHGYTF. In DNA form, the CDR3 reads TGTGCCAGCACCCATCCGGGACAGGGGGCTCATGGCTACACCTTC.

The chain uses TRBV6-1 and TRBJ2-7; TRBD1 aligns across 11 bases. This CDR3 spans 14 amino acids. V lost 5 bases to trimming and J lost 8 bases; unmatched junction nucleotides: 8. Germline V gene lookup returns CDR1 MNHNS and CDR2 SASEGT. The CDR3 loop reads CASSLKGTGGKQYF. DNA of the CDR3: TGTGCCAGCAGTCTAAAGGGGACAGGGGGGAAGCAGTACTTC.

This clonotype has only a few counts. The chain has TRBV6-5 and TRBJ2-3; TRBD2 agrees at 8 bases. V shed 4 bases and J 6 bases; nucleotides not matched to a gene: 9. Germline loops: CDR1 MNHEY, CDR2 SVGAGI. The CDR3 has 15 residues. CDR3 sequence (DNA): TGTGCCAGCAGTTTTAGTAGCGGGGCTTCGGATACGCAGTATTTT. It is translated as CASSFSSGASDTQYF.

This clonotype came up a few times. The V and J genes are TRBV27 and TRBJ2-1; possibly TRBD2 for D (6 bases). This CDR3 has 14 residues. Germline CDR1 MNHEY, CDR2 SMNVEV (reference sequence). The V gene lost 3 bases and the J gene lost 4 bases, with 10 bases spanning the gap. The CDR3 here is CASSLRDQYNEQFF. CDR3 sequence (DNA): TGTGCCAGCAGTTTGCGGGACCAATACAATGAGCAGTTCTTC.

The chain employs TRBV7-8 and TRBJ2-1; 10 bases align to TRBD2. V lost 1 base and J lost 8; bases outside the gene matches: 8. The CDR3 loop spans 16 amino acids. Per the germline V gene, CDR1 is SGHVS and CDR2 is FQNEAQ. The CDR3 loop reads CASSLVERGGIYEQFF. CDR3 nucleotide sequence: TGTGCCAGCAGCTTAGTGGAGCGGGGGGGCATCTATGAGCAGTTCTTC.

In its sample, this clonotype was seen a few times. The chain joins TRBV7-1 to TRBJ2-2; perhaps TRBD2 as D (12 bases). TRBV7-1 is assigned to the ORF class and has an uncertain function. The CDR3 runs to 24 residues. Trimming took 3 bases from V and 3 from J, leaving 38 bases between them. In nucleotides, the CDR3 is TGTGCCAGCAGCTCGCGTAGGGAGCTCGGGACAGGGGGGACTAGCGGGCTATACACCGGGGAGCTGTTTTTT. Translation gives CASSSRRELGTGGTSGLYTGELFF.

This sequence joins TRBV12-3 or TRBV12-4 and TRBJ2-6; D remains unclear. CDR3 length equals 15 residues. The V end was cut by 7 bases, the J end by 0 bases, with 10 bases between. The CDR3 loop is CASTKRDSGANVLTF. CDR3 sequence (DNA): TGTGCCAGCACCAAAAGGGACTCTGGGGCCAACGTCCTGACTTTC.

This clonotype was seen many times. The chain employs TRBV3-1 and TRBJ2-1; D is undetermined. This CDR3 comprises 12 residues. V lost 1 base to trimming and J lost 4 bases, with 2 bases between them. CDR1 and CDR2 from the germline V gene are LGHDT and YNNKEL (reference sequence). CDR3 DNA sequence: TGTGCCAGCAGCCAAGCTTACAATGAGCAGTTCTTC. Translating it yields CASSQAYNEQFF.

The J gene is TRBJ1-1, the V gene TRBV6-1; no clear D. Germline V lookup: CDR1 MNHNS, CDR2 SASEGT. Between the trimmed V and J ends, which lost 8 bases and 11 bases, there was a span of 12 bases. The CDR3 consists of 10 residues. CDR3 sequence reads: CASVTLRAFF. The CDR3 coding sequence is TGTGCCAGCGTTACATTGAGGGCTTTCTTT.

The chain recombines TRBV10-3 with TRBJ1-4; D not resolved. Germline loops: CDR1 ENHRY, CDR2 SYGVKD. V was cut by 2 bases and J by 0 bases, with 4 bases left in between. CDR3 length equals 14 residues. Here the CDR3 DNA reads TGTGCCATCAGTGAGGGCTCAACTAATGAAAAACTGTTTTTT. Translated: CAISEGSTNEKLFF.